The clone carrying this T cell receptor (beta chain) was detected only a few times. The target antigen is unknown. V lost 5 bases and J lost 0, with 15 bases in between. The germline CDR1 and CDR2 sequences are WSHSY and SAAADI. The CDR3 has 16 amino acids. The data are from a study of blood T cells in healthy people across ages. Study-level results: Relative to aged donors, long-lived donors carried more naive CD4+ cells and displayed higher diversity. With age, beta diversity per million T cells declined roughly linearly, significantly by 30 to 40.

Then a second PCR, running roughly 7 to 11 cycles, was carried out with a sample-barcoded 5' primer and a J-beta primer mix. The authors tagged each cDNA molecule using a template-switch adaptor with 12 random nucleotides. Using its own MiXCR run on the 5' RACE reads, TCRdb lists one record per CDR3 protein. The data hold 550,000 to 800,000 distinct CDR3 sequences, with around 21% observed a single time. The sample was blood. The source of this sequence is a man between 65 and 80 years old in good health. V is TRBV10-2 and J is TRBJ2-3, with a weak D call TRBD2 (5 bases). This CDR3 reads CASSTSRGASTDTQYF. The CDR3, as DNA: TGCGCCAGCAGTACCTCCCGGGGTGCTAGCACAGATACGCAGTATTTT.